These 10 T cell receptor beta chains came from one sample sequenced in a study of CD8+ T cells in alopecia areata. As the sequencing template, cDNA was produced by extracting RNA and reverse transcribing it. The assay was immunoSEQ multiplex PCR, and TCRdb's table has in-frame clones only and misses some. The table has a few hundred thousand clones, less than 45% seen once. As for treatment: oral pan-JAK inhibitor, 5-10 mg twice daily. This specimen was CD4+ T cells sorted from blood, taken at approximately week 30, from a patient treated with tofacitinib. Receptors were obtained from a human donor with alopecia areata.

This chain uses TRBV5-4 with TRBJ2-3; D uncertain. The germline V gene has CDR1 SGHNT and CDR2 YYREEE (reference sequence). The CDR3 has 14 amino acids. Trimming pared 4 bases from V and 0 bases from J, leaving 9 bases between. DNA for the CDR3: TGTGCCAGCAGCCGGTCCTCTAGCACAGATACGCAGTATTTT. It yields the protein CASSRSSSTDTQYF. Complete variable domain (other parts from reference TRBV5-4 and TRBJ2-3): ETGVTQSPTHLIKTRGQQVTLRCSSQSGHNTVSWYQQALGQGPQFIFQYYREEENGRGNFPPRFSGLQFPNYSSELNVNALELDDSALYLCASSRSSSTDTQYFGPGTRLTVL.

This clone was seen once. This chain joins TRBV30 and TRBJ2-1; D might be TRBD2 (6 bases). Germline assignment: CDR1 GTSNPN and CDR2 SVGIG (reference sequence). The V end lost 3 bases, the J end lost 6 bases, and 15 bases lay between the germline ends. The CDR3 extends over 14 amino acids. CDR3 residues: CAWRAPTSINEQFF. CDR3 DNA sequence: TGTGCCTGGAGGGCACCGACTAGTATCAATGAGCAGTTCTTC.

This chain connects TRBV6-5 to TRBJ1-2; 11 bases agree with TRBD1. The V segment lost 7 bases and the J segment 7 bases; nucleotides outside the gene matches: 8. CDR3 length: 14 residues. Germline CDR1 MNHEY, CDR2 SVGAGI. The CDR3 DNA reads TGTGCCAGCACCAGGACAGGGGGCATCTCTGGCTACACCTTC. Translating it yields CASTRTGGISGYTF.

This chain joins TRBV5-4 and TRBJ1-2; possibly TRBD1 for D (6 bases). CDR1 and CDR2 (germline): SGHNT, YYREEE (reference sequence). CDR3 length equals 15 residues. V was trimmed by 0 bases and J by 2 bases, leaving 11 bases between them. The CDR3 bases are TGTGCCAGCAGCTTGGGACACAGGGAAAACTATGGCTACACCTTC. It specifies CASSLGHRENYGYTF.

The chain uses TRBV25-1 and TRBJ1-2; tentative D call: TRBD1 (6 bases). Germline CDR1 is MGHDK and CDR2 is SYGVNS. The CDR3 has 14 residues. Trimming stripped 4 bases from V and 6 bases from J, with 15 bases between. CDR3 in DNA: TGTGCCAGCAGTGGAACAGGGCTCCTGGATGGCTACACCTTC. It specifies CASSGTGLLDGYTF.

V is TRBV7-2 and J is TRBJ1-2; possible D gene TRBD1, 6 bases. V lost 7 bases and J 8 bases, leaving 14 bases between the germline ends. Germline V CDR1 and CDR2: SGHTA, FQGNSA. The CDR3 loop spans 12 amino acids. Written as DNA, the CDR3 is TGTGCCAGCACCCACAGGGTAGAAGGCTACACCTTC. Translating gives CASTHRVEGYTF. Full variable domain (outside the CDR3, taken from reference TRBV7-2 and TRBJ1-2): GAGVSQSPSNKVTEKGKDVELRCDPISGHTALYWYRQSLGQGLEFLIYFQGNSAPDKSGLPSDRFSAERTGGSVSTLTIQRTQQEDSAVYLCASTHRVEGYTFGSGTRLTVV.

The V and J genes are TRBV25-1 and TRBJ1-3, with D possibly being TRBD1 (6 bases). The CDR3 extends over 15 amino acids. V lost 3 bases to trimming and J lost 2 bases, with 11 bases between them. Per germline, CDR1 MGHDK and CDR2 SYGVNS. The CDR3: CASSDDTGPGNTIYF. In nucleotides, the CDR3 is TGTGCCAGCAGTGACGACACAGGGCCTGGAAACACCATATATTTT.

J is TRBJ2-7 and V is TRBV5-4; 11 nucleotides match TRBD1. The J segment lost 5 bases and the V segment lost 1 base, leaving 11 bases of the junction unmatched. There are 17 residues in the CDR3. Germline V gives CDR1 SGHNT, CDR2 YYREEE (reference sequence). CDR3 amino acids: CASSLRGHRTGGHEQYF. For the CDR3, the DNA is TGTGCCAGCAGCTTGAGGGGACATCGGACAGGGGGCCACGAGCAGTACTTC.

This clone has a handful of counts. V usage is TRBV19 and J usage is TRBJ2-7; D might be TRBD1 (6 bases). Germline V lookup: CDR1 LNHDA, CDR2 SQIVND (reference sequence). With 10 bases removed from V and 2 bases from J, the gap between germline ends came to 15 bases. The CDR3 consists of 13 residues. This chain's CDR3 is CATLSDSTYEQYF. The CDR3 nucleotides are TGTGCCACCTTGTCGGACAGCACCTACGAGCAGTACTTC. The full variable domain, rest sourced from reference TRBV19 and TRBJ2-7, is DGGITQSPKYLFRKEGQNVTLSCEQNLNHDAMYWYRQDPGQGLRLIYYSQIVNDFQKGDIAEGYSVSREKKESFPLTVTSAQKNPTAFYLCATLSDSTYEQYFGPGTRLTVT.

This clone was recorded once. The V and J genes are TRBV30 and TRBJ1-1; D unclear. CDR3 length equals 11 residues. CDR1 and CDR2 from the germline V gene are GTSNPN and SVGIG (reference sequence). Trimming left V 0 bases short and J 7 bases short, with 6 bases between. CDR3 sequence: CAWSVAGEAFF. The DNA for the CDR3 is TGTGCCTGGAGTGTAGCTGGTGAAGCTTTCTTT.